This T cell receptor beta chain was retrieved from a study of cytomegalovirus exposure and HLA in healthy donors. Study as a whole: HLA-typed donors contributed around 88 million unique TCRs, which were held in an early data release.

Primers for the PCR totalled 60 Vbeta and 13 Jbeta. Profiling relied on immunoSEQ multiplex PCR, and the TCRdb table lists in-frame clones only, not all of them. The data show some 190,000 clones, over 60% seen once. CDR1 is SGHVS and CDR2 is FNYEAQ in the germline V gene. The CDR3 covers 15 residues. The ends were cut back, 0 bases at V and 4 bases at J, with 13 bases in the middle. Study-wide results and limits: Evidence from a later analysis indicated that most CMV-associated TCR beta chains looked HLA-restricted. Immune exposure data for these donors was limited to CMV serostatus.

Note on this clone: What it binds is unknown.

The receptor comes from a man aged 18 to 30 in good health and CMV-seronegative. This rearrangement joins TRBV7-6 to TRBJ2-7; D might be TRBD1 (7 bases). Sequencing was carried out using PBMCs. The CDR3 loop is CASSLADQGGYEQYF. In DNA, the CDR3 is TGTGCCAGCAGCTTAGCGGATCAGGGGGGATACGAGCAGTACTTC.